A single sample gave rise to the 16 T cell receptor beta chains below, sequenced in a study of blood T cell repertoires in COVID-19. Sequencing used immunoSEQ multiplex PCR; TCRdb keeps in-frame clones, though not all of them. The table lists 200,000 to 300,000 clones, less than 90% of them singletons. Sequenced input: peripheral blood. The receptors shown here come from a man aged 25 to 40 with active or convalescent COVID-19.

V is TRBV30 and J is TRBJ2-5; D unresolved. Germline lookup yields CDR1 GTSNPN and CDR2 SVGIG (reference sequence). Trimming pared 4 bases from V and 5 bases from J, leaving 11 bases between. CDR3 length: 12 residues. The CDR3 loop reads CAWTSSSETQYF. The CDR3 bases are TGTGCCTGGACCTCCTCCTCGGAGACCCAGTACTTC.

The genes are TRBV7-9 and TRBJ2-7; D ambiguous. The CDR3 has 14 amino acids. The ends were cut back, 1 base at V and 6 bases at J, with 13 bases in the middle. The germline V gene encodes CDR1 SEHNR and CDR2 FQNEAQ (reference sequence). In nucleotides, the CDR3 is TGTGCCAGCAGCTTAGTGGGTCCTGCGGCCGAGCAGTACTTC. This encodes CASSLVGPAAEQYF. Supplemented by reference TRBV7-9 and TRBJ2-7, the full variable domain reads DTGVSQNPRHKITKRGQNVTFRCDPISEHNRLYWYRQTLGQGPEFLTYFQNEAQLEKSRLLSDRFSAERPKGSFSTLEIQRTEQGDSAMYLCASSLVGPAAEQYFGPGTRLTVT.

The gene calls are TRBV5-4 and TRBJ1-1; no firm D call. Germline loops: CDR1 SGHNT, CDR2 YYREEE (reference sequence). The CDR3 totals 15 residues. V dropped 1 base and J dropped 0 bases, with 10 bases sitting between them. The CDR3 region has the DNA TGTGCCAGCAGCTTGAATCCACTACTGAACACTGAAGCTTTCTTT. It is translated as CASSLNPLLNTEAFF.

About this clone itself: The junction differs from germline at one of its ends, possibly a read error. The J gene is TRBJ1-4, the V gene TRBV6-1; unclear D gene. The CDR3 runs 14 residues. The V gene's germline CDR1 is MNHNS and CDR2 SASEGT. CDR3 nucleotides: TGTGCCAGCAGCGAAGGAGGGCTTAGTGAAAAACTGTTTTTT. The encoded protein is CASSEGGLSEKLFF.

This chain joins TRBV24-1 and TRBJ2-3; D is unresolved. Germline V lookup: CDR1 KGHDR, CDR2 SFDVKD. This CDR3 has 13 amino acids. The ends were cut back, 7 bases at V and 0 bases at J, with 7 bases in the middle. This chain's CDR3 is CATRSSSTDTQYF. The DNA of the CDR3 is TGTGCCACCAGAAGTAGTAGCACAGATACGCAGTATTTT.

The chain uses TRBV3-1 (or the pseudogene TRBV3-2) and TRBJ2-1, with a possible D match to TRBD1 (6 bases). V shed 6 bases and J shed 8 bases, with 20 bases lying between them. Germline V lookup: CDR1 LGHDT, CDR2 YNNKEL (reference sequence). This CDR3 region has 15 residues. DNA of the CDR3: TGTGCCAGCAGTACCAGCACAGGGAGTTATCATGAGCAGTTCTTC. It translates to CASSTSTGSYHEQFF.

This clone showed up just once. The chain employs TRBV4-1 and TRBJ1-1; tentative D call: TRBD1 (6 bases). The CDR3 has 16 amino acids. In germline, CDR1 is MGHRA, CDR2 YSYEKL. V gave up 2 bases and J gave up 4 bases, with 17 bases separating them. DNA of the CDR3: TGCGCCAGCAGCCAACAAAGGGAATCAGGGGTCACTGAAGCTTTCTTT. Protein product: CASSQQRESGVTEAFF.

This rearrangement joins TRBV5-4 to TRBJ2-3; D is possibly TRBD1 (6 bases). The CDR3 spans 18 residues. Per germline, CDR1 SGHNT and CDR2 YYREEE (reference sequence). The V gene lost 1 base and the J gene lost 2 bases, with 20 bases spanning the gap. The CDR3: CASSLPNSDSLFTDTQYF. As DNA, the CDR3 is TGTGCCAGCAGCTTGCCGAATTCGGACAGCTTATTCACAGATACGCAGTATTTT. Complete variable domain (other parts from reference TRBV5-4 and TRBJ2-3): ETGVTQSPTHLIKTRGQQVTLRCSSQSGHNTVSWYQQALGQGPQFIFQYYREEENGRGNFPPRFSGLQFPNYSSELNVNALELDDSALYLCASSLPNSDSLFTDTQYFGPGTRLTVL.

This chain connects TRBV3-1 (or the pseudogene TRBV3-2) to TRBJ2-2, with 7 bases identical to TRBD1. The ends lost 2 bases at V and 4 bases at J; junction bases unmatched: 7. The germline gives CDR1 LGHDT, CDR2 YNNKEL (reference sequence). The CDR3 runs 16 residues. The chain's CDR3 is CASSQFKGASTGELFF. The CDR3 DNA reads TGTGCCAGCAGCCAATTCAAGGGGGCGTCCACCGGGGAGCTGTTTTTT.

The chain is built from TRBV5-6 and TRBJ1-3; D ambiguous. The V end was cut by 3 bases, the J end by 0 bases, with 10 bases between. The CDR3 contains 15 residues. Germline V gene sequence: CDR1 SGHDT, CDR2 YYEEEE. The CDR3 nucleotides are TGTGCCAGCAGCTACGGACTGACCTCTGGAAACACCATATATTTT. Amino acid sequence: CASSYGLTSGNTIYF.

The gene calls are TRBV7-6 and TRBJ2-6, with D possibly being TRBD1 (7 bases). The V end was cut by 5 bases, the J end by 2 bases, with 13 bases between. Germline values: CDR1 SGHVS, CDR2 FNYEAQ. CDR3 size: 16 residues. CDR3 sequence: CASSVGGGAGANVLTF. DNA for the CDR3: TGTGCCAGCAGCGTAGGGGGCGGGGCTGGGGCCAACGTCCTGACTTTC.

The V and J genes are TRBV19 and TRBJ2-1; TRBD1 might be the D (5 bases). V lost 3 bases and J lost 9, with 12 bases in between. The CDR3 is made up of 13 amino acids. Per the germline V gene, CDR1 is LNHDA and CDR2 is SQIVND (reference sequence). In nucleotides, the CDR3 is TGTGCCAGTAGTATTCAGGGCCCGGGTGAGCAGTTCTTC. It is translated as CASSIQGPGEQFF.

The chain uses TRBV3-1 (or the pseudogene TRBV3-2) and TRBJ1-2, with D possibly matching TRBD1 (6 bases). The CDR3 runs 15 residues. Trimming left V 0 bases short and J 6 bases short, with 14 bases between. Germline lookup yields CDR1 LGHDT and CDR2 YNNKEL (reference sequence). DNA of the CDR3: TGTGCCAGCAGCCAAGAGGTCAGGGGTGTTGATGGCTACACCTTC. Amino acid sequence: CASSQEVRGVDGYTF.

In regard to this clone: Other DNA sequences in the same sample also yield this CDR3. The chain employs TRBV27 and TRBJ2-1; 10 bases match TRBD2. This CDR3 has 14 amino acids. Germline V gene lookup returns CDR1 MNHEY and CDR2 SMNVEV (reference sequence). V shed 6 bases, J shed 4 bases, and the junction held 3 bases outside the gene matches. The CDR3 sequence is CASSASGGYNEQFF. CDR3 bases: TGTGCCAGCAGCGCTAGCGGGGGATACAATGAGCAGTTCTTC.

This chain connects TRBV7-3 to TRBJ2-3; 10 nucleotides match TRBD1. The CDR3 totals 16 residues. Germline V gene sequence: CDR1 SGHTA, CDR2 FQGTGA. V shed 4 bases, J shed 4 bases, and the junction held 8 bases outside the gene matches. The CDR3 DNA is TGTGCCAGCAGCTCTAGGACAGGGGGGAATTCAGATACGCAGTATTTT. Translating gives CASSSRTGGNSDTQYF.

The chain uses TRBV4-3 and TRBJ2-7; TRBD2 matches at 8 bases. CDR1 is LGHNA and CDR2 is YSLEER in the germline V gene. The CDR3 totals 14 residues. Unmatched junction bases numbered 2, after V lost 1 base and J lost 3 bases. CDR3 amino acids: CASSQAAGGYEQYF. The CDR3 DNA sequence: TGCGCCAGCAGCCAAGCGGCGGGGGGCTACGAGCAGTACTTC.